A selection of T cell receptor beta chains follows, all from one sample in a study of shared clonotypes between healthy human individuals. Libraries were prepared by immunoSEQ multiplex PCR; TCRdb keeps only in-frame clonotypes and omits some of them. The sample has some 500,000 clones, around 80% seen once. Sample: PBMCs. The receptors were sampled from a woman aged 35 to 49 in good health. Some clones in this sample may be carry-over from other donors' samples. Each CDR3 is given with its conserved first and last residue. A D gene is named only where the DNA matches it firmly. Where a row states a size, it is once, few, many or the class of an expanded clone; other rows omit it.

DNA: TGTGCCAACCTTCGACTAGCGGAGAGTTACGAGCAGTACTTC; CDR3: CANLRLAESYEQYF; J: TRBJ2-7; V: TRBV2; D: TRBD2; size: -
DNA: TGTGCCAGCAGTGGGGTGTTAGGGGGGGCGCGATCCGACGAGCAGTACTTC; CDR3: CASSGVLGGARSDEQYF; J: TRBJ2-7; V: TRBV6-1; D: -; size: -
DNA: TGTGCCAGCAGCCGGGAAATCAATCAGCCCCAGCATTTT; CDR3: CASSREINQPQHF; J: TRBJ1-5; V: TRBV6-4; D: -; size: many
DNA: TGTGCCAGCAGTGACCACCGGACAGGGGGTTCGGATGGCTACACCTTC; CDR3: CASSDHRTGGSDGYTF; J: TRBJ1-2; V: TRBV6-4; D: TRBD1; size: -
DNA: TGTGCCAGCAGCCAGGGGAGGAGGGGAAGCACAGATACGCAGTATTTT; CDR3: CASSQGRRGSTDTQYF; J: TRBJ2-3; V: TRBV28; D: -; size: few
DNA: TGTGCCAGCAGTGATACAGGCGGGGGTCAGCCCCAGCATTTT; CDR3: CASSDTGGGQPQHF; J: TRBJ1-5; V: TRBV2; D: -; size: -
DNA: TGTGCCAGCAGTTCTCATACGACAGGAGAGACCTACGAGCAGTACTTC; CDR3: CASSSHTTGETYEQYF; J: TRBJ2-7; V: TRBV6-6; D: -; size: -
DNA: TGCGCCAGCAGCCACGGCCGGGTCACTGAAGCTTTCTTT; CDR3: CASSHGRVTEAFF; J: TRBJ1-1; V: TRBV4-3; D: -; size: -
DNA: TGCAGCGTTACAGGGGGTCCCGCGGGGACTGAAGCTTTCTTT; CDR3: CSVTGGPAGTEAFF; J: TRBJ1-1; V: TRBV29-1; D: TRBD1; size: many
DNA: TGCGCCAGCAGCCAAGCCGCGGGGAACACTGAAGCTTTCTTT; CDR3: CASSQAAGNTEAFF; J: TRBJ1-1; V: TRBV4-1; D: -; size: few
DNA: TGTGCCACCCTGAGGGCAGGGAACACCGGGGAGCTGTTTTTT; CDR3: CATLRAGNTGELFF; J: TRBJ2-2; V: TRBV6-1; D: -; size: many
DNA: TGCGCCAGCAGCTCCCGGACTTTAGGGTGGGCTTTCTTT; CDR3: CASSSRTLGWAFF; J: TRBJ1-1; V: TRBV4-3; D: -; size: -
DNA: TGTGCCAGCAGCTTTGGGACGGATAGCACAGATACGCAGTATTTT; CDR3: CASSFGTDSTDTQYF; J: TRBJ2-3; V: TRBV5-4; D: -; size: -
DNA: TGTGCCATCAGTGAGACCAGCGGGAGTATCGCAGATACGCAGTATTTT; CDR3: CAISETSGSIADTQYF; J: TRBJ2-3; V: TRBV10-3; D: TRBD2; size: -
DNA: TGTGCCAGCAGTTTATCTCACGGGGCAGCTCCACAGTTCTTC; CDR3: CASSLSHGAAPQFF; J: TRBJ2-1; V: TRBV28; D: -; size: many
DNA: TGTGCCAGCCGACCTGGGGGGAATCAGCCCCAGCATTTT; CDR3: CASRPGGNQPQHF; J: TRBJ1-5; V: TRBV18; D: -; size: -
DNA: TGTGCCAGCAGGTTCGCGTTCGGCGGGGAGCTGTTTTTT; CDR3: CASRFAFGGELFF; J: TRBJ2-2; V: TRBV5-4; D: -; size: -
DNA: TGTGCCAGCAGTTTGGGGACAGGGGGCGCAGTAGGGGGCTACACCTTC; CDR3: CASSLGTGGAVGGYTF; J: TRBJ1-2; V: TRBV28; D: TRBD1; size: -
DNA: TGTGCCAGCAGTGAAAGCGGGCGGCAAGAGACCCAGTACTTC; CDR3: CASSESGRQETQYF; J: TRBJ2-5; V: TRBV6-1; D: -; size: -
DNA: TGTGCCAGCAGTTTGACTAGCGGGAGTGGCACAGATACGCAGTATTTT; CDR3: CASSLTSGSGTDTQYF; J: TRBJ2-3; V: TRBV7-6; D: TRBD2; size: -
DNA: TGTGCCAGCAGTTTCCCGGCCAGGGGGGTCGAGCAGTACTTC; CDR3: CASSFPARGVEQYF; J: TRBJ2-7; V: TRBV28; D: -; size: many
DNA: TGTGCCAGCAGCTCTGGACAGGGTAGGCTCGGCAACTACGAGCAGTACTTC; CDR3: CASSSGQGRLGNYEQYF; J: TRBJ2-7; V: TRBV5-6; D: TRBD1; size: -
DNA: TGTGCCAGCAGTGCCGGAGCGGGAGGGAGAACAGATACGCAGTATTTT; CDR3: CASSAGAGGRTDTQYF; J: TRBJ2-3; V: TRBV6-6; D: TRBD2; size: -
DNA: TGCGCCAGCAGTCGCTATAATAATCAGCCCCAGCATTTT; CDR3: CASSRYNNQPQHF; J: TRBJ1-5; V: TRBV23-1; D: -; size: -
DNA: TGTGCCAGCAGCTTTGAGAGGGACTCCTACAATGAGCAGTTCTTC; CDR3: CASSFERDSYNEQFF; J: TRBJ2-1; V: TRBV5-4; D: -; size: -
DNA: TGTGCCAGCAGCGTAGGGGATGAGCAGTTCTTC; CDR3: CASSVGDEQFF; J: TRBJ2-1; V: TRBV9; D: -; size: -
DNA: TGTGCCAGCAGTCCGTCGGACCGTCGCAATGAAAAACTGTTTTTT; CDR3: CASSPSDRRNEKLFF; J: TRBJ1-4; V: TRBV27; D: -; size: -
DNA: TGTGCCAGCAGCTTAGGTCTGGGTACGGACACCATATATTTT; CDR3: CASSLGLGTDTIYF; J: TRBJ1-3; V: TRBV7-3; D: -; size: few
DNA: TGTGCCGCCCGCGGCTACGAGCAGTACTTC; CDR3: CAARGYEQYF; J: TRBJ2-7; V: TRBV28; D: -; size: -
DNA: TGTGCCACCAGCAGAGATCGCGCCTCGAACACCGGGGAGCTGTTTTTT; CDR3: CATSRDRASNTGELFF; J: TRBJ2-2; V: TRBV15; D: -; size: -
DNA: TGTGCCAGCAGTTCCCCACAGGGGAGGACTGAAGCTTTCTTT; CDR3: CASSSPQGRTEAFF; J: TRBJ1-1; V: TRBV28; D: TRBD1; size: once
DNA: TGTGCCAGCTCACCATTCGGAGAGAAAGAGACCCAGTACTTC; CDR3: CASSPFGEKETQYF; J: TRBJ2-5; V: TRBV18; D: -; size: -
DNA: TGTGCCAGCAGCTTAGCCCCTGGGCTCGGAGACTATGGCTACACCTTC; CDR3: CASSLAPGLGDYGYTF; J: TRBJ1-2; V: TRBV7-9; D: -; size: -
DNA: TGTGCCAGCAGCGGGGGACTGCCCACTGGGGCCAACGTCCTGACTTTC; CDR3: CASSGGLPTGANVLTF; J: TRBJ2-6; V: TRBV5-4; D: -; size: -
DNA: TGTGCCAGCAGTTCACAGGGCCCTCGAAATTCACCCCTCCACTTT; CDR3: CASSSQGPRNSPLHF; J: TRBJ1-6; V: TRBV28; D: -; size: -
DNA: TGTGCCAGCAGCTTACAGCGGCTCTCCTACGAGCAGTACTTC; CDR3: CASSLQRLSYEQYF; J: TRBJ2-7; V: TRBV7-8; D: -; size: few
DNA: TGCGCCAGCAGCTTGGGGCAGGTCCGGGGTGTATTAAGCGGGAGAGGCACAGATACGCAGTATTTT; CDR3: CASSLGQVRGVLSGRGTDTQYF; J: TRBJ2-3; V: TRBV5-1; D: TRBD2; size: few
DNA: TGTGCTAGCAGCTTCTCCGGAGGGAGGAGCACCGGGGAGCTGTTTTTT; CDR3: CASSFSGGRSTGELFF; J: TRBJ2-2; V: TRBV7-7; D: -; size: -
DNA: TGTGCCAGAAGCTCCGGCCCCTCCATCCCGGGTGGGCCCTATCAGCCCCAGCATTTT; CDR3: CARSSGPSIPGGPYQPQHF; J: TRBJ1-5; V: TRBV5-3; D: -; size: -
DNA: TGTGCCAGCAGTCGATACCAGGGTAATGAAAAACTGTTTTTT; CDR3: CASSRYQGNEKLFF; J: TRBJ1-4; V: TRBV28; D: -; size: -
DNA: TGTGCCAGCAGCTCCGGCGGGTCCAATCAGCCCCAGCATTTT; CDR3: CASSSGGSNQPQHF; J: TRBJ1-5; V: TRBV28; D: -; size: -
DNA: TGTGCCAGCAGTGGACTAGCGCTCTTTTCTTACGAGCAGTACTTC; CDR3: CASSGLALFSYEQYF; J: TRBJ2-7; V: TRBV25-1; D: TRBD2; size: -
DNA: TGTGCCAGCAGTGTAGAGTCTAGCGGCTACAATGAGCAGTTCTTC; CDR3: CASSVESSGYNEQFF; J: TRBJ2-1; V: TRBV6-4; D: TRBD2; size: few
DNA: TGTGCCATCAGCCTAGGGGGAGCCGGAAACATTCAGTACTTC; CDR3: CAISLGGAGNIQYF; J: TRBJ2-4; V: TRBV10-3; D: -; size: once
DNA: TGCGCCAGCAGCTTGAGGCCCCGTGAATTGTTTAGTGAGCAGTTCTTC; CDR3: CASSLRPRELFSEQFF; J: TRBJ2-1; V: TRBV5-1; D: -; size: -
DNA: TGTGCCAGCAGCCCTGGGGCGGGAGGTGAGCAGTTCTTC; CDR3: CASSPGAGGEQFF; J: TRBJ2-1; V: TRBV7-2; D: TRBD2; size: -
DNA: TGTGCCAGCAGGGCTCTTTTATCCTCCCCCAACAATGAGCAGTTCTTC; CDR3: CASRALLSSPNNEQFF; J: TRBJ2-1; V: TRBV5-4; D: -; size: -
DNA: TGTGCCAGCAGCCTGACTGACACAGATACGCAGTATTTT; CDR3: CASSLTDTDTQYF; J: TRBJ2-3; V: TRBV5-4; D: -; size: once
DNA: TGTGCCAGTAGTACAGGACTAGCGGGAGGACGGCGGACCAAAAACATTCAGTACTTC; CDR3: CASSTGLAGGRRTKNIQYF; J: TRBJ2-4; V: TRBV19; D: TRBD2; size: -
DNA: TGTGCCAGCAGCTCCGGGACTAGCGGGAGGTGGGAGACCCAGTACTTC; CDR3: CASSSGTSGRWETQYF; J: TRBJ2-5; V: TRBV5-4; D: TRBD2; size: -
DNA: TGTGCCAGCAGGGATGCAGGGGTTGGGTATGGCTACACCTTC; CDR3: CASRDAGVGYGYTF; J: TRBJ1-2; V: TRBV6-1; D: -; size: -